These 17 T cell receptor beta chains originate from one sample sequenced in a study of tumor-infiltrating lymphocytes in oesophageal squamous cell carcinoma. TCRdb passed the PCR reads through MiXCR, listing each CDR3 protein once. Of about 17,000 distinct CDR3 sequences listed, approximately 47% are singletons. The sequenced material came from normal esophageal tissue next to the tumor. The receptors originated from a female donor with esophageal squamous cell carcinoma.

There are many counts of this clonotype. The chain couples TRBV7-9 to TRBJ2-7; 7 bases match TRBD2. CDR1 and CDR2 (germline): SEHNR, FQNEAQ (reference sequence). The CDR3 extends over 14 amino acids. The ends lost 4 bases at V and 7 bases at J; junction bases unmatched: 10. Here the CDR3 DNA reads TGTGCCAGCAGCTCAGCGGGAAACTACAATGAGCAGTACTTC. It encodes CASSSAGNYNEQYF.

V usage is TRBV11-2 and J usage is TRBJ2-1; D might be TRBD1 or TRBD2, each matching 5 bases. The J call may not be correct, given that the DNA end is closer to TRBJ2-7. This CDR3 is 13 amino acids long. Per the germline V gene, CDR1 is SGHAT and CDR2 is FQNNGV. Here the CDR3 reads CASSQGPSYEQYF. Here the CDR3 DNA reads TGTGCCAGCAGCCAGGGACCCTCCTACGAGCAGTACTTC.

The gene calls are TRBV11-2 and TRBJ2-7, with a tentative D call TRBD2 (6 bases). V lost 3 bases, J lost 2 bases, and 8 bases lay in between. This CDR3 has 13 residues. Per germline, CDR1 SGHAT and CDR2 FQNNGV. The DNA of the CDR3 is TGTGCCAGCAGCTTCGGCGGGACCTACGAGCAGTACTTC. Its translation: CASSFGGTYEQYF.

The table lists this clonotype with many counts. A much larger clone lies one base from this, so it may be a read error. J is TRBJ2-1 and V is TRBV12-3 or TRBV12-4, with D unclear. The J call is in doubt because the DNA end fits TRBJ2-7 better. The CDR3 is made up of 11 amino acids. In DNA form, the CDR3 reads TGTGCCAGCAAAACGGGTAATGAGCAGTACTTC. Translation gives CASKTGNEQYF.

This clonotype has a count of ten or more. One end of the junction varies from germline; a read error may be responsible. V and J are TRBV7-7 and TRBJ2-1, with D perhaps TRBD1 (6 bases). Germline V gives CDR1 SSHAT, CDR2 FNYEAQ (reference sequence). CDR3 length: 15 amino acids. Here the CDR3 DNA reads TGTGCTAGCAGCTTATTTTTTGCAGGGGAAAATGAGCAGTTCTTC. Protein: CASSLFFAGENEQFF.

The CDR3 nucleotides are TGTGCCATCAGTAACTTAGCGGGAGGGAGCAATGAGCAGTTCTTC. This translates into CAISNLAGGSNEQFF. The V gene is TRBV10-3, the J gene TRBJ2-4; TRBD2 agrees at 11 bases. With the DNA end fitting TRBJ2-1 better, the J assignment may be wrong. Germline CDR1 is ENHRY and CDR2 is SYGVKD. The CDR3 consists of 15 residues.

This chain links TRBV28 with TRBJ1-2; weak D call: TRBD1 (6 bases). The CDR3 is 13 amino acids. Germline CDR1 is MDHEN and CDR2 is SYDVKM. V lost 7 bases, J lost 8 bases, and 17 bases lay in between. CDR3 in amino acids: CASNPPPGVGYTF. DNA of the CDR3: TGTGCCAGCAACCCTCCCCCAGGGGTAGGCTACACCTTC.

The table lists this clonotype with a few counts. The chain links TRBV7-3 to TRBJ2-5; 12 bases map to TRBD2. The J call may be faulty, since TRBJ2-1 better matches the DNA end. Germline CDR1 SGHTA, CDR2 FQGTGA. This CDR3 is built from 17 residues. CDR3: CASSFKSGLAGNNEQFF. The CDR3 DNA sequence: TGTGCCAGCAGCTTTAAATCCGGACTAGCGGGAAACAATGAGCAGTTCTTC.

The chain couples TRBV7-9 to TRBJ2-1, with 8 positions matching TRBD2. V trimming: 3 bases; J trimming: 10 bases; junction bases outside the gene matches: 14. The CDR3 extends over 16 amino acids. Germline V lookup: CDR1 SEHNR, CDR2 FQNEAQ (reference sequence). The CDR3 bases are TGTGCCAGCAGCTTGGCGACGAGCGGGGGCTGGGGCGAGCAGTTCTTC. Its translation is CASSLATSGGWGEQFF.

The rearrangement links TRBV7-2 to TRBJ1-5; D is uncertain. Germline lookup yields CDR1 SGHTA and CDR2 FQGNSA. Trimming pared 5 bases from V and 3 bases from J, leaving 8 bases between. This CDR3 has 13 amino acids. The CDR3 loop reads CASSVGFNQPQHF. For the CDR3, the DNA is TGTGCCAGCAGCGTAGGGTTCAATCAGCCCCAGCATTTT.

V is TRBV5-1 and J is TRBJ1-1, with D possibly matching TRBD1 (5 bases). Germline loops: CDR1 SGHRS, CDR2 YFSETQ. CDR3 length equals 13 residues. Deletions cut 4 bases from V and 7 bases from J, with 14 bases between. The CDR3 reads CASSPGHGGEAFF. The CDR3, as DNA: TGCGCCAGCAGCCCGGGCCATGGGGGTGAAGCTTTCTTT.

This clonotype was recorded many times. J is TRBJ2-1 and V is TRBV6-6; D not resolved. Germline V gene data show CDR1 as MNHNY and CDR2 as SVGAGI (reference sequence). This CDR3 comprises 14 residues. With 0 bases removed from V and 10 bases from J, the gap between germline ends came to 13 bases. The CDR3 DNA sequence: TGTGCCAGCAGTTACTCGATTGCGCAGTACGAGCAGTTCTTC. Its protein is CASSYSIAQYEQFF.

This clonotype was counted only a few times. The chain combines TRBV12-3 or TRBV12-4 with TRBJ2-4; 11 bases match TRBD2. The J call is uncertain, as TRBJ2-7 better fits the DNA end. The length of the CDR3 is 16 residues. In DNA, the CDR3 is TGTGCCAGCAGTGCCCACGGGACTAGCGGTTCCTACGAGCAGTACTTC. It codes for CASSAHGTSGSYEQYF.

The rearrangement links TRBV5-4 to TRBJ2-3; 9 positions match TRBD1. J gave up 6 bases and V 2 bases, and 13 bases lay outside the gene matches. CDR1 and CDR2 (germline): SGHNT, YYREEE (reference sequence). The CDR3 has 17 amino acids. As DNA, the CDR3 is TGTGCCAGCAGCTTACCCCCGGCCGGGACAGGGTCGGATACGCAGTATTTT. This sequence encodes CASSLPPAGTGSDTQYF. Variable domain in full (rest from reference TRBV5-4 and TRBJ2-3): ETGVTQSPTHLIKTRGQQVTLRCSSQSGHNTVSWYQQALGQGPQFIFQYYREEENGRGNFPPRFSGLQFPNYSSELNVNALELDDSALYLCASSLPPAGTGSDTQYFGPGTRLTVL.

This clonotype was observed at least ten times. V gene TRBV24-1 combines with J gene TRBJ2-3, with 9 nucleotides matching TRBD1. Germline V CDR1 and CDR2: KGHDR, SFDVKD. This CDR3 is built from 15 residues. The V and J ends lost 3 bases and 3 bases, in that order; junction bases with no gene match: 3. The CDR3 protein is CATSDTGTGTDTQYF. The CDR3 DNA is TGTGCCACCAGTGATACCGGGACAGGGACAGATACGCAGTATTTT.

This chain connects TRBV28 to TRBJ2-1, with no clear D. The J call is doubtful: the DNA matches TRBJ2-5 better. This CDR3 has 14 amino acids. Germline loops: CDR1 MDHEN, CDR2 SYDVKM. This chain's CDR3 is CASSLVGPQETQYF. The CDR3 DNA follows: TGTGCCAGCAGTTTGGTAGGTCCCCAAGAGACCCAGTACTTC.

This clonotype is termed medium-sized. The V gene is TRBV11-2, the J gene TRBJ2-1; 11 nucleotides align to TRBD2. Unmatched junction bases numbered 32, after V lost 5 bases and J lost 8 bases. The germline CDR1 and CDR2 sequences are SGHAT and FQNNGV. This CDR3 contains 23 residues. The CDR3: CASSHRTSGGFFGVLSGVDEQFF. CDR3 DNA sequence: TGTGCCAGCAGCCATCGCACTAGCGGGGGTTTTTTCGGAGTACTGTCGGGAGTAGATGAGCAGTTCTTC.